The 5 T cell receptor beta chains presented below share a single source sample, sequenced in a study of cytomegalovirus exposure and HLA in healthy donors. This table comes from immunoSEQ multiplex PCR, and its TCRdb copy is limited to in-frame clones, with some not included. Here the sample spans about 180,000 clones, roughly nine tenths being singletons. The source material was PBMCs. The receptors derive from a man in his late teens or twenties in good health and CMV-seropositive.

This clone was recorded once. This chain connects TRBV28 to TRBJ2-5; tentatively, D is TRBD2 (5 bases). The germline V gene encodes CDR1 MDHEN and CDR2 SYDVKM. V gave up 6 bases and J gave up 5 bases, with 25 bases separating them. This CDR3 comprises 17 residues. CDR3 sequence (DNA): TGTGCCAGCAGCTCAAACTCTCCCGACGGCCCGGGGGAGACCCAGTACTTC. As protein: CASSSNSPDGPGETQYF.

This clone was detected once. The J gene is TRBJ1-2, the V gene TRBV18, with D possibly being TRBD1 (6 bases). The V gene's germline CDR1 is KGHSH and CDR2 LQKENI. V lost 6 bases, J lost 7 bases, and 15 bases lay in between. The CDR3 totals 13 residues. The CDR3 here is CASSPPRGGGYTF. CDR3 nucleotides: TGTGCCAGCTCCCCCCCCAGGGGTGGTGGCTACACCTTC.

The chain uses TRBV4-1 and TRBJ2-3; the match to TRBD1 covers 9 bases. The CDR3 consists of 16 residues. With V trimmed by 3 bases and J by 4 bases, 8 bases remained unmatched. CDR1 and CDR2 (germline): MGHRA, YSYEKL. The CDR3 loop reads CASSHLGQGRADTQYF. The CDR3 DNA reads as TGCGCCAGCAGCCATCTAGGACAGGGGAGGGCAGATACGCAGTATTTT.

This chain links TRBV28 with TRBJ2-7; 10 bases align to TRBD1. The CDR3 length is 13 residues. The ends lost 6 bases at V and 6 bases at J; junction bases unmatched: 5. The germline CDR1 and CDR2 sequences are MDHEN and SYDVKM. In nucleotides, the CDR3 is TGTGCCAGCAGCCCGGGACAGGGGTCCGAGCAGTACTTC. Its translation: CASSPGQGSEQYF. Complete variable domain (other parts from reference TRBV28 and TRBJ2-7): DVKVTQSSRYLVKRTGEKVFLECVQDMDHENMFWYRQDPGLGLRLIYFSYDVKMKEKGDIPEGYSVSREKKERFSLILESASTNQTSMYLCASSPGQGSEQYFGPGTRLTVT.

The chain has TRBV6-1 and TRBJ1-4; 9 positions match TRBD1. CDR1 and CDR2 (germline): MNHNS, SASEGT. V dropped 5 bases and J dropped 8; count of bases not matched to a gene: 6. This CDR3 region has 14 residues. CDR3 sequence: CASSPQGAREKLFF. CDR3 DNA sequence: TGTGCCAGCAGTCCACAGGGGGCACGGGAAAAACTGTTTTTT.